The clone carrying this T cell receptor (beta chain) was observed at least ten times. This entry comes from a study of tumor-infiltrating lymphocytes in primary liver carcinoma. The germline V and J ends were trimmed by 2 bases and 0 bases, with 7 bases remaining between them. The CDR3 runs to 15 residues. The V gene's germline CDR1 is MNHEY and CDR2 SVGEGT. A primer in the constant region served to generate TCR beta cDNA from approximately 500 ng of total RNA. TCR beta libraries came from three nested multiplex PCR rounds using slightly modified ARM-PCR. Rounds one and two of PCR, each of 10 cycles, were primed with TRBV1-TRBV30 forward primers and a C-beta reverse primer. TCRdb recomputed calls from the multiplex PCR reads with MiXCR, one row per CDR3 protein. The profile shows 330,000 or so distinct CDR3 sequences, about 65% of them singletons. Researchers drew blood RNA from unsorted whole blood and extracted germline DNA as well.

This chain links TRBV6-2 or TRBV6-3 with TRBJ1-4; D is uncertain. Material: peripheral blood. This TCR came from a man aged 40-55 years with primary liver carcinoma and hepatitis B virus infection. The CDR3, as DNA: TGTGCCAGCAGTTACCGAGTTGCAACTAATGAAAAACTGTTTTTT. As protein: CASSYRVATNEKLFF.